This T cell receptor (beta chain) stems from a study of tumor T cells in aggressive B-cell lymphoma. The assay was immunoSEQ multiplex PCR, and TCRdb's table has in-frame clones only and misses some. The data contain about 400 clones, roughly 94% of them seen just once; the ten biggest clones take up about 8.5%. This CDR3 has 12 amino acids. Trimming pared 6 bases from V and 6 bases from J, leaving 9 bases between. The germline V gene has CDR1 KGHSH and CDR2 LQKENI. The chain uses TRBV18 and TRBJ1-5; D remains unclear. This receptor was obtained from an adult with diffuse large B cell lymphoma. Material for sequencing was tumor tissue. CDR3 sequence reads: CASSDEVQPQHF. The CDR3 DNA is TGTGCCAGCTCCGACGAGGTTCAGCCCCAGCATTTT. The full variable domain, rest sourced from reference TRBV18 and TRBJ1-5, is NAGVMQNPRHLVRRRGQEARLRCSPMKGHSHVYWYRQLPEEGLKFMVYLQKENIIDESGMPKERFSAEFPKEGPSILRIQQVVRGDSAAYFCASSDEVQPQHFGDGTRLSIL.